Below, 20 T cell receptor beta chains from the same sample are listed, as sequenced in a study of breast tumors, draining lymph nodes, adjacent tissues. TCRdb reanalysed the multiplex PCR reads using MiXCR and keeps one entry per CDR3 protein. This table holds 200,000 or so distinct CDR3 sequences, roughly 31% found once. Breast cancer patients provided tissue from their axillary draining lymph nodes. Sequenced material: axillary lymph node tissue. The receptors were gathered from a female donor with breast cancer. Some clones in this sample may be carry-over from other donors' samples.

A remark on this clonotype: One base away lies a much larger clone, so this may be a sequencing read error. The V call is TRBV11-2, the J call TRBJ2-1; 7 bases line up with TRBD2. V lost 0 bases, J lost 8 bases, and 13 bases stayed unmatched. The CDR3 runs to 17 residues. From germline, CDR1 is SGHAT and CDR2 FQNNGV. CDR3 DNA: TGTGCCAGCAGCTTAGAGCTAGCGGCAGGCCCGTTCGATGAGCAGTTCTTC. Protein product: CASSLELAAGPFDEQFF.

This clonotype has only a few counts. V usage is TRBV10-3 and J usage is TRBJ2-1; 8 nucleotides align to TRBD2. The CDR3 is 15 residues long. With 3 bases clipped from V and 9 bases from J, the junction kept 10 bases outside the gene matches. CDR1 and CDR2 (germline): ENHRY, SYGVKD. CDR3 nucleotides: TGTGCCATCAGTGAACTAGCGGCTGGGTTGGGTGAGCAGTTCTTC. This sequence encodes CAISELAAGLGEQFF.

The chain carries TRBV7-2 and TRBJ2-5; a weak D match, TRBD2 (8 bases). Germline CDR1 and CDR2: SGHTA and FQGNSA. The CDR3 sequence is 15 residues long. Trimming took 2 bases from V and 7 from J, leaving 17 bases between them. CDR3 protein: CASSLYGRGQGTQYF. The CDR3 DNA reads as TGTGCCAGCAGCTTATACGGGAGGGGGCAGGGGACCCAGTACTTC.

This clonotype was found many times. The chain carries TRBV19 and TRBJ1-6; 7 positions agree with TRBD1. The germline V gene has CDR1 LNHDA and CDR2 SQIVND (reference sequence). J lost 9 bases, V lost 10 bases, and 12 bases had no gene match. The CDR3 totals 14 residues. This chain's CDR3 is CATKETGSASPLHF. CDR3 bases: TGTGCCACAAAAGAGACAGGGTCCGCTTCACCCCTCCACTTT.

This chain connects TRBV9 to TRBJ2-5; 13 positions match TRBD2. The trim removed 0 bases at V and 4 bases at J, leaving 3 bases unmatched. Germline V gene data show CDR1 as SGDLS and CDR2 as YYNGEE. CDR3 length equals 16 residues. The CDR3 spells CASSVVGTSGVETQYF. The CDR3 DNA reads TGTGCCAGCAGCGTAGTGGGGACTAGCGGGGTAGAGACCCAGTACTTC.

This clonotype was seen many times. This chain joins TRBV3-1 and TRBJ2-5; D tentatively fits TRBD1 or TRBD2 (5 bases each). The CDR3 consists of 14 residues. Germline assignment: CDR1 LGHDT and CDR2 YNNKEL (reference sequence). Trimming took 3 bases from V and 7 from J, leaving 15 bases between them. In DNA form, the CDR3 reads TGTGCCAGCAGCCATTCAGCGGCAAGGGGGACCCAGTACTTC. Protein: CASSHSAARGTQYF.

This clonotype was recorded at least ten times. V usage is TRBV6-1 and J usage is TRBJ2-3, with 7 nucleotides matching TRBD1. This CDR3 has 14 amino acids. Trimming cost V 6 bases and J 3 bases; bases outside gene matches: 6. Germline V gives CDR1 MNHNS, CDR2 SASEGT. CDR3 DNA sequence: TGTGCCAGCAGAACCCCGGGACAGACAGATACGCAGTATTTT. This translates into CASRTPGQTDTQYF.

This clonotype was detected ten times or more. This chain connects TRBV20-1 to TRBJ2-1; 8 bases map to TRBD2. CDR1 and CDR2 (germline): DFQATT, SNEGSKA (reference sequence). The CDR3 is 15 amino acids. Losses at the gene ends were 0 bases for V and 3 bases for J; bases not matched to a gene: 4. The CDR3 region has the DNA TGCAGTGCTAGAGATCCACTAGCGGTCTACAATGAGCAGTTCTTC. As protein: CSARDPLAVYNEQFF.

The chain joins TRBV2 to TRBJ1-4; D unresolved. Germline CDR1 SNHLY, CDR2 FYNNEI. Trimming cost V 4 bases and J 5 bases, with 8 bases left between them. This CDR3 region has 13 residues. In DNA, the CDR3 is TGTGCCAGCAGTGCGGGGAGGAATGAAAAACTGTTTTTT. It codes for CASSAGRNEKLFF.

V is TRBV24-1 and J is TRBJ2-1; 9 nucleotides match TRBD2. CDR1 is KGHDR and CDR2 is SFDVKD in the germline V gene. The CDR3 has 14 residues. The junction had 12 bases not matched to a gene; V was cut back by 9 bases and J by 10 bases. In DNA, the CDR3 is TGTGCCACCTGTCTGGGCGGGAGGGCCTGGGAGCAGTTCTTC. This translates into CATCLGGRAWEQFF.

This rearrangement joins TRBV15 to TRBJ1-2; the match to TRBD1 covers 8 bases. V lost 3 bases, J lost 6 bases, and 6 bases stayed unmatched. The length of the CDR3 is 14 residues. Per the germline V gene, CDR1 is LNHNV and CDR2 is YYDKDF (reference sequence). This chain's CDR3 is CATSRDTGGDGYTF. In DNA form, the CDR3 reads TGTGCCACCAGCAGGGATACAGGGGGGGATGGCTACACCTTC.

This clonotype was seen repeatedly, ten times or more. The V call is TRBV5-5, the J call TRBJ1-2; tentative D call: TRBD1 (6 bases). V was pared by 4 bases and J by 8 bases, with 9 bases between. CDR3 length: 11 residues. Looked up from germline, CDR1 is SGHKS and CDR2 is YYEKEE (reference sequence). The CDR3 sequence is CASSATGGYTF. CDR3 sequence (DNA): TGTGCCAGCAGCGCTACAGGGGGCTACACCTTC.

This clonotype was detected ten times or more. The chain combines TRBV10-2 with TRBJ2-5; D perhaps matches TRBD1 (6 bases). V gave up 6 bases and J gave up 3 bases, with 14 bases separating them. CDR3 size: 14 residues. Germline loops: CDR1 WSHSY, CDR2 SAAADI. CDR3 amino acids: CASRGTGREETQYF. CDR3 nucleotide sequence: TGCGCCAGCAGGGGAACAGGGCGGGAAGAGACCCAGTACTTC.

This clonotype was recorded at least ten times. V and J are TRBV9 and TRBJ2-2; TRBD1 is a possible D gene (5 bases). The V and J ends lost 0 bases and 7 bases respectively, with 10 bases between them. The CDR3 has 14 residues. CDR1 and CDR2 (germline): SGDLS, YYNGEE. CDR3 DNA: TGTGCCAGCAGCGTAGATATGGGGCACGGGGAGCTGTTTTTT. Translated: CASSVDMGHGELFF. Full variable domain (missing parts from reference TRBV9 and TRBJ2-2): DSGVTQTPKHLITATGQRVTLRCSPRSGDLSVYWYQQSLDQGLQFLIQYYNGEERAKGNILERFSAQQFPDLHSELNLSSLELGDSALYFCASSVDMGHGELFFGEGSRLTVL.

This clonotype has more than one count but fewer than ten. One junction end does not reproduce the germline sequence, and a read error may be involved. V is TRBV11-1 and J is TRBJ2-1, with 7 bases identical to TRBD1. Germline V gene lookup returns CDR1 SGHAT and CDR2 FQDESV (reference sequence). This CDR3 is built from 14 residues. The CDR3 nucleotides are TGTGCCAGCAGCAGAGGGGGCTCCTGCAATGAGCAGTTCTTC. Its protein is CASSRGGSCNEQFF.

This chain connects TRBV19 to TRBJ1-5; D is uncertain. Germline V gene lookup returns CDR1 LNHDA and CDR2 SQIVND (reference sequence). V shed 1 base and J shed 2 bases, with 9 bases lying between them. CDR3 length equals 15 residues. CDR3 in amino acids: CASSIGASGNQPQHF. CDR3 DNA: TGTGCCAGTAGTATAGGGGCTAGCGGCAATCAGCCCCAGCATTTT.

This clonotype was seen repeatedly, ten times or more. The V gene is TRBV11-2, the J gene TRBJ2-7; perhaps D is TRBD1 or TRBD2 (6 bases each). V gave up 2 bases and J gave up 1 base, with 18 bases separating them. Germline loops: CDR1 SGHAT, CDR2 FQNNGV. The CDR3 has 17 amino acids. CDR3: CASSLFHPGEESYEQYF. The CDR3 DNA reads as TGTGCCAGCAGCTTATTCCACCCAGGGGAGGAGTCCTACGAGCAGTACTTC.

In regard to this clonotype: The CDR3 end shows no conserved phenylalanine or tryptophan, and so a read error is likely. The CDR3 spells CASSPRGGARNEQYL. CDR3 in DNA: TGTGCCAGCAGCCCCCGGGGGGGGGCCCGAAACGAGCAGTACCTC. The chain uses TRBV11-2 and TRBJ2-7, with 8 nucleotides matching TRBD2. The CDR3 length is 15 residues. The V and J ends lost 5 bases and 5 bases, in that order; junction bases with no gene match: 11. CDR1 and CDR2 (germline): SGHAT, FQNNGV.

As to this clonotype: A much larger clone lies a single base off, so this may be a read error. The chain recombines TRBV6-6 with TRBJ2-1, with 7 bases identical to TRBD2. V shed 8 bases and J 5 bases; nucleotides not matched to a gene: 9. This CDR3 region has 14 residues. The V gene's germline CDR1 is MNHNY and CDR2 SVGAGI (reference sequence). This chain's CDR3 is CASVRASGDNEQFF. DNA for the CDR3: TGTGCCAGCGTTCGGGCTAGCGGCGACAATGAGCAGTTCTTC.

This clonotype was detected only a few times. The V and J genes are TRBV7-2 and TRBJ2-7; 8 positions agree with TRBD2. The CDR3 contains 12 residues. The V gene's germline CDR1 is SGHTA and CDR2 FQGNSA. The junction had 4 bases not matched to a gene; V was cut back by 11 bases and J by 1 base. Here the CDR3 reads CASGGGSYEQYF. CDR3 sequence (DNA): TGTGCCTCGGGGGGGGGTTCCTACGAGCAGTACTTC.